The next 9 T cell receptor beta chains were all read from a single sample in a study of blood T cells in healthy people across ages. Sample-barcoded 5' priming and a J-beta primer mix drove a second PCR of roughly 6 to 12 cycles. From the 5' RACE reads, TCRdb called clonotypes with MiXCR, one entry per CDR3 protein. The sample carries more than 650,000 distinct CDR3 sequences, 20% to 30% recorded once. This sample also appeared in a second study, on T cells of mothers and their children.

Source material: blood. Receptors were obtained from a boy younger than 18 in good health.

This rearrangement joins TRBV12-3 or TRBV12-4 to TRBJ2-5, with 7 bases lining up with TRBD2. The CDR3 is made up of 20 amino acids. V gave up 8 bases and J gave up 0 bases; unmatched junction bases: 24. The CDR3 loop is CASGSPGGGRGVSYQETQYF. The CDR3 region has the DNA TGTGCCAGCGGTTCCCCTGGGGGAGGACGGGGGGTGTCGTACCAAGAGACCCAGTACTTC.

The chain recombines TRBV6-5 with TRBJ1-1; TRBD1 is a possible D gene (5 bases). Germline V CDR1 and CDR2: MNHEY, SVGAGI. The germline V and J ends were trimmed by 2 bases and 5 bases, with 15 bases remaining between them. CDR3 size: 15 residues. The CDR3 loop reads CASSYRRQGKTEAFF. CDR3 in DNA: TGTGCCAGCAGTTACCGTCGGCAGGGTAAAACTGAAGCTTTCTTT.

This clonotype was detected only a few times. For the CDR3, the DNA is TGTGCCAGCAGCTCACAGGGGACAGAGAGTGAAAAACTGTTTTTT. This encodes CASSSQGTESEKLFF. This chain links TRBV2 with TRBJ1-4; 7 nucleotides line up with TRBD1. Per the germline V gene, CDR1 is SNHLY and CDR2 is FYNNEI. Losses at the gene ends were 6 bases for V and 7 bases for J; bases not matched to a gene: 11. This CDR3 region has 15 residues.

This clonotype was counted between two and nine times. The J gene is TRBJ2-7, the V gene TRBV12-5; 10 positions agree with TRBD1. This CDR3 has 15 amino acids. The V gene's germline CDR1 is LGHNT and CDR2 FRNRAP. After removal of 4 bases from V and 4 bases from J, the junction contained 7 bases not matched to a gene. CDR3 DNA sequence: TGTGCTAGTGGTTCCCCCGGGACAGGGGTATACGAGCAGTACTTC. Its protein is CASGSPGTGVYEQYF.

This clonotype was counted only a few times. This sequence joins TRBV3-1 and TRBJ2-5; 7 positions match TRBD2. This CDR3 region has 15 residues. J lost 3 bases, V lost 8 bases, and 12 bases had no gene match. Germline-derived CDR1 and CDR2 are LGHDT and YNNKEL (reference sequence). The chain's CDR3 is CASGGGISMEETQYF. In nucleotides, the CDR3 is TGTGCCAGCGGGGGGGGGATCAGCATGGAAGAGACCCAGTACTTC.

The gene calls are TRBV20-1 and TRBJ2-5; D possibly corresponds to TRBD2 (7 bases). Per the germline V gene, CDR1 is DFQATT and CDR2 is SNEGSKA (reference sequence). The CDR3 sequence is 14 residues long. The germline V and J ends were trimmed by 5 bases and 5 bases, with 18 bases remaining between them. The CDR3 here is CSAFSTGGLETQYF. CDR3 in DNA: TGCAGTGCTTTCAGTACGGGGGGCCTTGAGACCCAGTACTTC.

V usage is TRBV6-1 and J usage is TRBJ2-5; 7 bases fit TRBD1. J lost 7 bases, V lost 1 base, and 9 bases had no gene match. This CDR3 has 15 amino acids. Germline CDR1 reads MNHNS; CDR2 reads SASEGT. DNA of the CDR3: TGTGCCAGCAGTGAAGTTGGGGGACAGCCTGTGACCCAGTACTTC. Encoded protein: CASSEVGGQPVTQYF.

Only a few counts were recorded for this clonotype. Written as DNA, the CDR3 is TGTGCCAGCAGTCGTCCGGGACGCCACGAGCAGTACTTC. Protein product: CASSRPGRHEQYF. The chain uses TRBV12-3 or TRBV12-4 and TRBJ2-7; either TRBD1 or TRBD2 may fit D (5 bases each). This CDR3 is built from 13 residues. V was shortened by 5 bases and J by 5 bases, with 13 bases between the two germline ends.

The table lists this clonotype with a few counts. The chain couples TRBV7-3 to TRBJ2-2; 8 bases map to TRBD1. In germline, CDR1 is SGHTA, CDR2 FQGTGA. The V and J ends lost 5 bases and 7 bases, in that order; junction bases with no gene match: 9. This CDR3 region has 15 residues. As DNA, the CDR3 is TGTGCCAGCAGCCCGGACAGGGTGAAGGGCGGGGAGCTGTTTTTT. This gives the protein CASSPDRVKGGELFF.